The 15 T cell receptor beta chains reported below all come from one sample, sequenced in a study of glioma-infiltrating T cells. Using RNA template, CDR3s of TCR alpha and beta were amplified with iRepertoire arm-PCR. TCRdb called the multiplex PCR reads again in MiXCR, with one record for every CDR3 protein. Here the sample spans around 350,000 distinct CDR3 sequences, roughly two fifths being singletons. The sequenced sample was glioma tissue, nonneoplastic brain tissue, or PBMCs (not recorded which). These receptor sequences come from a human donor with low-grade glioma or glioblastoma, undergoing nonglioma brain surgery, or in good health (not recorded which).

This rearrangement joins TRBV2 to TRBJ2-1; TRBD2 agrees at 7 bases. The CDR3 extends over 14 amino acids. The germline V gene has CDR1 SNHLY and CDR2 FYNNEI. The V and J ends lost 0 bases and 8 bases, in that order; junction bases with no gene match: 4. CDR3 sequence (DNA): TGTGCCAGCAGTGAAGCGGCCCTAGCGGATGAGCAGTTCTTC. The encoded protein is CASSEAALADEQFF.

This clonotype showed up just once. The chain uses TRBV12-3 or TRBV12-4 and TRBJ2-3; 8 nucleotides align to TRBD1. The CDR3 is 15 amino acids. The V segment lost 5 bases and the J segment 2 bases; nucleotides outside the gene matches: 6. The CDR3 DNA is TGTGCCAGCAGTCTCAGGGGGCGACCCACAGATACGCAGTATTTT. This gives the protein CASSLRGRPTDTQYF.

Notes on this clonotype: A much larger clone differs by one base, so this may be a read error. The rearrangement links TRBV6-1 to TRBJ2-7; 7 bases align to TRBD2. The V segment lost 5 bases and the J segment 2 bases; nucleotides outside the gene matches: 9. The CDR3 is 15 amino acids. Germline V lookup: CDR1 MNHNS, CDR2 SASEGT. The CDR3 region is CASSKGRGPAYEQYF. The DNA for the CDR3 is TGTGCCAGCAGTAAAGGGAGGGGCCCAGCCTACGAGCAGTACTTC.

A single count supports this clonotype. The chain employs TRBV4-2 and TRBJ1-2; a possible D gene is TRBD1 (6 bases). The CDR3 length is 15 residues. Trimming removed 7 bases from V and 0 bases from J, with 15 bases in between. Germline CDR1 and CDR2: LGHNA and YNFKEQ. The CDR3 DNA sequence: TGTGCCAGCAACCAGGACAGAGTGCCTAACTATGGCTACACCTTC. This translates into CASNQDRVPNYGYTF.

The chain has TRBV3-1 and TRBJ1-5, with TRBD1 as a possible D gene (5 bases). The V and J ends lost 0 bases and 5 bases respectively, with 17 bases between them. CDR1 and CDR2 (germline): LGHDT, YNNKEL (reference sequence). There are 17 residues in the CDR3. CDR3 protein: CASSQDSGRGRDQPQHF. CDR3 DNA: TGTGCCAGCAGCCAAGATAGCGGAAGGGGAAGGGATCAGCCCCAGCATTTT.

Note on this clonotype: An end of the junction differs from the germline gene, which may be a read error. The chain links TRBV5-1 to TRBJ2-3; 8 nucleotides align to TRBD2. Germline CDR1 reads SGHRS; CDR2 reads YFSETQ. This CDR3 spans 15 amino acids. As DNA, the CDR3 is TGCGCCAGCAGCTTGGCTAGCGGGCTGTCAGATGCGCAGTATTTT. This encodes CASSLASGLSDAQYF.

This clonotype was seen ten or more times. The chain is built from TRBV7-2 and TRBJ1-2; 9 nucleotides align to TRBD1. This CDR3 is built from 14 residues. The V gene's germline CDR1 is SGHTA and CDR2 FQGNSA. V lost 5 bases to trimming and J lost 2 bases; unmatched junction nucleotides: 3. Here the CDR3 reads CASSIGTGNYGYTF. For the CDR3, the DNA is TGTGCCAGCAGCATCGGGACAGGGAACTATGGCTACACCTTC.

Turning to this clonotype: A read error may explain this, as a much larger clone is one base away. This chain links TRBV7-2 with TRBJ2-1; 14 bases map to TRBD2. The CDR3 has 13 amino acids. The germline V gene encodes CDR1 SGHTA and CDR2 FQGNSA. The CDR3 DNA is TGTGCCATCAGCCCGGGACTAGCGGGAGAGGAGTTCTTC. It translates to CAISPGLAGEEFF.

This clonotype was found many times. The chain is built from TRBV27 and TRBJ2-3; 9 bases are a match to TRBD2. Germline CDR1 reads MNHEY; CDR2 reads SMNVEV (reference sequence). CDR3 length: 16 amino acids. V dropped 2 bases and J dropped 2; count of bases not matched to a gene: 5. The CDR3 nucleotides read TGTGCCAGCAGTTTAGGCGGGAGGGCCGTCACAGATACGCAGTATTTT. As protein: CASSLGGRAVTDTQYF.

This clonotype has at least ten counts. This sequence joins TRBV27 and TRBJ2-3, with 7 bases that match TRBD1. CDR3 length equals 15 residues. In germline, CDR1 is MNHEY, CDR2 SMNVEV (reference sequence). With 4 bases clipped from V and 2 bases from J, the junction kept 6 bases outside the gene matches. The DNA for the CDR3 is TGTGCCAGCAGTTCCCGGGACAGCTTCACAGATACGCAGTATTTT. This sequence encodes CASSSRDSFTDTQYF.

This clonotype was seen a few times. The gene calls are TRBV20-1 and TRBJ2-1; TRBD2 agrees at 12 bases. V trimming: 4 bases; J trimming: 3 bases; junction bases outside the gene matches: 7. The CDR3 is made up of 16 amino acids. Germline CDR1 DFQATT, CDR2 SNEGSKA (reference sequence). The DNA for the CDR3 is TGCAGTGCTACCCGACTAGCGGGAGTAGTCTACAATGAGCAGTTCTTC. Protein sequence: CSATRLAGVVYNEQFF.

This rearrangement joins TRBV7-9 to TRBJ2-4; weak D call: TRBD2 (6 bases). Trimming pared 3 bases from V and 7 bases from J, leaving 13 bases between. CDR1 and CDR2 (germline): SEHNR, FQNEAQ (reference sequence). The CDR3 consists of 14 residues. CDR3 region: CASSFTGTENIQYF. CDR3 sequence (DNA): TGTGCCAGCAGCTTCACCGGGACTGAGAACATTCAGTACTTC.

As DNA, the CDR3 is TGTGCCAGCAGTCCCATGGGGCAGGGATCAGATACGCAGTATTTT. Encoded protein: CASSPMGQGSDTQYF. V gene TRBV6-1 combines with J gene TRBJ2-3, with D perhaps matching TRBD1 (5 bases). Trimming cost V 5 bases and J 4 bases, with 16 bases left between them. Germline V lookup: CDR1 MNHNS, CDR2 SASEGT. The CDR3 is 15 amino acids.

This clonotype turned up a few times. The rearrangement links TRBV28 to TRBJ2-7; 11 bases are shared with TRBD2. The CDR3 length is 13 residues. Germline values: CDR1 MDHEN, CDR2 SYDVKM. Unmatched junction bases numbered 9, after V lost 7 bases and J lost 10 bases. The DNA of the CDR3 is TGTGCCAGCACCTGGACTAGCGGGTTCCCCCAGTACTTC. Translating gives CASTWTSGFPQYF.

This clonotype was picked up a small number of times. The chain couples TRBV20-1 to TRBJ1-5; no clear D gene. Trimming left V 4 bases short and J 5 bases short, with 12 bases between. The length of the CDR3 is 13 residues. Germline assignment: CDR1 DFQATT and CDR2 SNEGSKA (reference sequence). CDR3 bases: TGCAGTGCTAACGCAGTCAACGATCAGCCCCAGCATTTT. Its translation: CSANAVNDQPQHF.